A selection of T cell receptor beta chains follows, all from one sample in a study of OX40 agonist ivuxolimab in advanced cancers. Assay used: immunoSEQ multiplex PCR; TCRdb lists only in-frame clones, some missing. This sample has some 90,000 clones; about 87% occur once, and the top ten carry about 4.7%. This material consisted of CD4+ or CD8+ T cells sorted from blood, taken in a trial of the OX40 agonist ivuxolimab. These receptors came from an adult with an advanced solid tumor such as melanoma, head and neck, liver or kidney cancer. The CDR3 runs from the conserved cysteine through the conserved F or W. Fields, in order: V gene, D gene, J gene, clone size, CDR3 DNA, CDR3 protein. D genes are given only for firm matches. Clone size is not always given. Where it is, it says once, few, many or a class for expanded clones.

v_call: TRBV15; d_call: -; j_call: TRBJ2-2; clone_size: few; cdr3_nt: TGTGCCATCAAGGAGGGCTCGAACACCGGGGAGCTGTTTTTT; cdr3_aa: CAIKEGSNTGELFF
v_call: TRBV7-2; d_call: -; j_call: TRBJ2-7; clone_size: -; cdr3_nt: TGTGCCAGCAGCTTAGTCAGCGGGTACGAGCAGTACTTC; cdr3_aa: CASSLVSGYEQYF
v_call: TRBV11-2; d_call: -; j_call: TRBJ2-1; clone_size: -; cdr3_nt: TGTGCCAGCAGCTTAGATAGTGAGCAGTTCTTC; cdr3_aa: CASSLDSEQFF
v_call: TRBV5-1; d_call: -; j_call: TRBJ2-1; clone_size: -; cdr3_nt: TGCGCCAGCAGTAGGGACCTTTCCTACAATGAGCAGTTCTTC; cdr3_aa: CASSRDLSYNEQFF
v_call: TRBV7-2; d_call: TRBD1; j_call: TRBJ1-1; clone_size: few; cdr3_nt: TGTGCCAGCAGCTTCACGCAGGGGGCTGGAGCTTTCTTT; cdr3_aa: CASSFTQGAGAFF
v_call: TRBV6-5; d_call: -; j_call: TRBJ2-2; clone_size: -; cdr3_nt: TGTGCCAGCAGTTACTCGGGTGTGGGCGGCACCGGGGAGCTGTTTTTT; cdr3_aa: CASSYSGVGGTGELFF
v_call: TRBV19; d_call: -; j_call: TRBJ1-4; clone_size: -; cdr3_nt: TGTGCCAGTAGACCCTCCCCCGGGGGTCGGGAAAAACTGTTTTTT; cdr3_aa: CASRPSPGGREKLFF
v_call: TRBV6-1; d_call: -; j_call: TRBJ1-5; clone_size: -; cdr3_nt: TGTGCCAGCAGTGAAGCCGGCGGGAATCAGCCCCAGCATTTT; cdr3_aa: CASSEAGGNQPQHF
v_call: TRBV6-1; d_call: -; j_call: TRBJ2-7; clone_size: -; cdr3_nt: TGTGCCAGCGGTCGACAGGTTGCCTCCTACGAGCAGTACTTC; cdr3_aa: CASGRQVASYEQYF
v_call: TRBV19; d_call: -; j_call: TRBJ1-5; clone_size: -; cdr3_nt: TGTGCCAGTAGTGTACAGGGTTTAGGGCCCCAGCATTTT; cdr3_aa: CASSVQGLGPQHF
v_call: TRBV5-1; d_call: TRBD2; j_call: TRBJ2-7; clone_size: -; cdr3_nt: TGCGCCAGCAGCTTGGTGGGCGGGAGGAACTACGAGCAGTACTTC; cdr3_aa: CASSLVGGRNYEQYF
v_call: TRBV6-4; d_call: -; j_call: TRBJ1-5; clone_size: -; cdr3_nt: TGTGCCAGCAGTGACGTTTATAGCAATCAGCCCCAGCATTTT; cdr3_aa: CASSDVYSNQPQHF
v_call: TRBV6-6; d_call: -; j_call: TRBJ1-5; clone_size: -; cdr3_nt: TGTGCCAGCAGTTACGGTTTAGATCAGCCCCAGCATTTT; cdr3_aa: CASSYGLDQPQHF
v_call: TRBV5-1; d_call: TRBD1; j_call: TRBJ1-2; clone_size: -; cdr3_nt: TGCGCCAGCAGCTCGACAGGGTTTGGCTACACCTTC; cdr3_aa: CASSSTGFGYTF